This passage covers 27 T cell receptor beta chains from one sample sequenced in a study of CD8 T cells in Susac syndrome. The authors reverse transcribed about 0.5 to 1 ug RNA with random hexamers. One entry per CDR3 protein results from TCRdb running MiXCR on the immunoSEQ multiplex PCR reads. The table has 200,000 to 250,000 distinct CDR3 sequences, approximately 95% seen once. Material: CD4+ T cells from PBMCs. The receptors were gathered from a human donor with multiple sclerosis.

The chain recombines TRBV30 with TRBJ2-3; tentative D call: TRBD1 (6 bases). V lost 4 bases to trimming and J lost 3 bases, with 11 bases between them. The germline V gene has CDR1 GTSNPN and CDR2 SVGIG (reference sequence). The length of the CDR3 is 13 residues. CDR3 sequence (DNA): TGTGCCTGGACTAGGGGGTCAACAGATACGCAGTATTTT. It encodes CAWTRGSTDTQYF.

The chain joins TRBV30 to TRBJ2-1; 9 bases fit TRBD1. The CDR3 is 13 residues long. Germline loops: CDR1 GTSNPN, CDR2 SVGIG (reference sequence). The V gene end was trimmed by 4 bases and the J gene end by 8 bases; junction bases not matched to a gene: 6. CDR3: CAWTGQGVHEQFF. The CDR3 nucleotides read TGTGCCTGGACGGGACAGGGCGTTCATGAGCAGTTCTTC.

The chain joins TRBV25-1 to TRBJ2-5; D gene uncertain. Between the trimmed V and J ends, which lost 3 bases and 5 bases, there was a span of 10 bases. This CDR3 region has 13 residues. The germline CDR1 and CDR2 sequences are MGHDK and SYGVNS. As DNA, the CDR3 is TGTGCCAGCAGTGAGTGGTTAGTGGAGACCCAGTACTTC. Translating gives CASSEWLVETQYF.

For the CDR3, the DNA is TGTGCCACCAGCCCGAAGGCAGGGGCTGAAGCTTTCTTT. It specifies CATSPKAGAEAFF. The chain links TRBV24-1 to TRBJ1-1, with D perhaps matching TRBD1 (6 bases). The V end was cut by 7 bases, the J end by 6 bases, with 14 bases between. Germline values: CDR1 KGHDR, CDR2 SFDVKD. The CDR3 has 13 amino acids.

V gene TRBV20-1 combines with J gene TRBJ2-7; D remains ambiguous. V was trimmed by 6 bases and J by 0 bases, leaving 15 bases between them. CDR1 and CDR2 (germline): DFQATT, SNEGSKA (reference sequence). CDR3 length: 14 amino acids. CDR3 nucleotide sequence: TGCAGTGCCGATGGGGAACCGGGCTCCTACGAGCAGTACTTC. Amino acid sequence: CSADGEPGSYEQYF.

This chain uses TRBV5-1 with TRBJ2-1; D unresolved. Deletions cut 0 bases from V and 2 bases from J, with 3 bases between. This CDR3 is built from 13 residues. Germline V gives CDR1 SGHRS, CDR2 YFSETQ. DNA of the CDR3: TGCGCCAGCAGCTTGGTCCCCTACAATGAGCAGTTCTTC. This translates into CASSLVPYNEQFF.

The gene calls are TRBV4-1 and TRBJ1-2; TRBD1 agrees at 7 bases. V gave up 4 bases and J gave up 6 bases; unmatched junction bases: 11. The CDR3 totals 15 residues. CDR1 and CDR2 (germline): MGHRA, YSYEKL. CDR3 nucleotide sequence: TGCGCCAGCAGCCTTACCGGGACAGTTCCTGATGGCTACACCTTC. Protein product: CASSLTGTVPDGYTF.

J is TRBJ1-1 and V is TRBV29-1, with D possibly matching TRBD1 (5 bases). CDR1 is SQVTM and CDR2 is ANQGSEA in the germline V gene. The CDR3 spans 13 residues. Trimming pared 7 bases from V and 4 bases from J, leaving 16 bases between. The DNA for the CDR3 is TGCAGCGCCCTCCGGGGCCAGGGCACTGAAGCTTTCTTT. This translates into CSALRGQGTEAFF. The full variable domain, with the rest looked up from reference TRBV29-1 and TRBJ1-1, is SAVISQKPSRDICQRGTSLTIQCQVDSQVTMMFWYRQQPGQSLTLIATANQGSEATYESGFVIDKFPISRPNLTFSTLTVSNMSPEDSSIYLCSALRGQGTEAFFGQGTRLTVV.

CDR3: CSALYNLLTDTQYF. In DNA form, the CDR3 reads TGCAGCGCTCTGTATAACCTACTCACAGATACGCAGTATTTT. The chain has TRBV29-1 and TRBJ2-3, with D unresolved. Germline lookup yields CDR1 SQVTM and CDR2 ANQGSEA. Trimming stripped 7 bases from V and 2 bases from J, with 16 bases between. This CDR3 is 14 amino acids long.

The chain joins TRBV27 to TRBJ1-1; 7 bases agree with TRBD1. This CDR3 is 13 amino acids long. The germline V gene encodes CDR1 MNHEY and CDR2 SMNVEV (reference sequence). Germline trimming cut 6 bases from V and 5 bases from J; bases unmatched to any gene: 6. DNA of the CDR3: TGTGCCAGCAGATTCACAGGGGTGACTGAAGCTTTCTTT. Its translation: CASRFTGVTEAFF.

For the CDR3, the DNA is TGTGCCAGCAGCCCGGGACAGGGGAGGCATGAGCAGTACTTC. Protein: CASSPGQGRHEQYF. The chain joins TRBV11-2 to TRBJ2-7, with 10 nucleotides matching TRBD1. Germline assignment: CDR1 SGHAT and CDR2 FQNNGV. The CDR3 spans 14 residues. The V and J ends lost 5 bases and 7 bases, in that order; junction bases with no gene match: 8.

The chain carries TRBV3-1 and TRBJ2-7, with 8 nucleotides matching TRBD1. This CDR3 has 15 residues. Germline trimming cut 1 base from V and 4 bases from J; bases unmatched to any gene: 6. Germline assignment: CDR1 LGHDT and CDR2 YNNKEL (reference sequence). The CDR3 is CASSQAPGGPYEQYF. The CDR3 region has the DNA TGTGCCAGCAGCCAAGCCCCAGGGGGCCCGTACGAGCAGTACTTC.

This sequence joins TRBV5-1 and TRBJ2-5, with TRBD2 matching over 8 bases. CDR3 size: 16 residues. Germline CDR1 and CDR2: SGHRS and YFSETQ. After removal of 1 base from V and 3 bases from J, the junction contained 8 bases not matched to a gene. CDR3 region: CASSLLLAGPKETQYF. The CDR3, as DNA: TGCGCCAGCAGCTTGTTGTTAGCGGGACCAAAAGAGACCCAGTACTTC. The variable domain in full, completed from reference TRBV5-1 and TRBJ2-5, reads KAGVTQTPRYLIKTRGQQVTLSCSPISGHRSVSWYQQTPGQGLQFLFEYFSETQRNKGNFPGRFSGRQFSNSRSEMNVSTLELGDSALYLCASSLLLAGPKETQYFGPGTRLLVL.

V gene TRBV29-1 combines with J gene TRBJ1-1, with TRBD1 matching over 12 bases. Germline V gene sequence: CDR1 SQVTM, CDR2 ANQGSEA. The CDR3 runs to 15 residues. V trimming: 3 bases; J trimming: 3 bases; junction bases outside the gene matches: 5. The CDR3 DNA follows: TGCAGCGTTGACAAGGGACAGGGGGCTGACACTGAAGCTTTCTTT. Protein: CSVDKGQGADTEAFF.

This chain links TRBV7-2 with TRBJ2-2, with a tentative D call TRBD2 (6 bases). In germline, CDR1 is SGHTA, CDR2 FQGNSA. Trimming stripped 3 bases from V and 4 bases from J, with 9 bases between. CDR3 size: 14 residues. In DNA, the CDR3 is TGTGCCAGCAGCTTCCGGGACTCCACCGGGGAGCTGTTTTTT. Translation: CASSFRDSTGELFF.

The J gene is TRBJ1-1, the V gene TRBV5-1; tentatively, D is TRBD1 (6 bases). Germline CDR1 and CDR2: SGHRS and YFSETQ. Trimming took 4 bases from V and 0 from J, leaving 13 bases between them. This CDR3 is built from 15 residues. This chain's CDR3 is CASSIKTGVNTEAFF. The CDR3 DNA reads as TGCGCCAGCAGCATTAAGACAGGAGTGAACACTGAAGCTTTCTTT. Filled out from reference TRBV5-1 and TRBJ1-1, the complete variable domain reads KAGVTQTPRYLIKTRGQQVTLSCSPISGHRSVSWYQQTPGQGLQFLFEYFSETQRNKGNFPGRFSGRQFSNSRSEMNVSTLELGDSALYLCASSIKTGVNTEAFFGQGTRLTVV.

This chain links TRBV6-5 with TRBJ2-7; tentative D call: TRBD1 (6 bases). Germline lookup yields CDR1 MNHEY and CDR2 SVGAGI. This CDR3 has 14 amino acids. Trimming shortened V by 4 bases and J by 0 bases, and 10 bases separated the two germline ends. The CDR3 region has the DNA TGTGCCAGCAGTTCCACAGGGTCCTCCTACGAGCAGTACTTC. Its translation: CASSSTGSSYEQYF.

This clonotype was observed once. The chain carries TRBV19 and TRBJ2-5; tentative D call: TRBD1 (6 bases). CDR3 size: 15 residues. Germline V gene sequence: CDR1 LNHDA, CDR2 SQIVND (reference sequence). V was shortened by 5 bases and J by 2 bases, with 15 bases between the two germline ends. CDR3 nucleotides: TGTGCCAGTAGTTTGAGTGGGACACTTCAAGAGACCCAGTACTTC. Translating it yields CASSLSGTLQETQYF.

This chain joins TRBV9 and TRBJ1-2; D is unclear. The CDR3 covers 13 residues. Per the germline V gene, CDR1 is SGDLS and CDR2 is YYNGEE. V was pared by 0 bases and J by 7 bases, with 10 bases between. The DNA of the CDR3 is TGTGCCAGCAGCGTAGGAAGGGCAGGTGGCTACACCTTC. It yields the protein CASSVGRAGGYTF.

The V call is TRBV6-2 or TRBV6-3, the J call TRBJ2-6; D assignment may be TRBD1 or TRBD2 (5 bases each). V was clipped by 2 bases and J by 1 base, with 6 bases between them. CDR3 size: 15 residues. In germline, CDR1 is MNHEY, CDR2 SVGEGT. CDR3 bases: TGTGCCAGCAGTTACGGGGGTTCTGGGGCCAACGTCCTGACTTTC. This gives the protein CASSYGGSGANVLTF.

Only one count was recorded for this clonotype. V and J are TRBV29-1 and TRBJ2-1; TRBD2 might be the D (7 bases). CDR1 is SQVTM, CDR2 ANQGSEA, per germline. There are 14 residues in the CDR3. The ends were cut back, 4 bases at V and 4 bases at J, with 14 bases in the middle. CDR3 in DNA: TGCAGCGTTGCCGGGGGGCGCGTTTACAATGAGCAGTTCTTC. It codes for CSVAGGRVYNEQFF.

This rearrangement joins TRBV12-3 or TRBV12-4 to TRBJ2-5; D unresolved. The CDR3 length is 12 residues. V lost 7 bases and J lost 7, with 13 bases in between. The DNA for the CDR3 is TGTGCCAGCATGTCCCTTGGCGGGACCCAGTACTTC. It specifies CASMSLGGTQYF.

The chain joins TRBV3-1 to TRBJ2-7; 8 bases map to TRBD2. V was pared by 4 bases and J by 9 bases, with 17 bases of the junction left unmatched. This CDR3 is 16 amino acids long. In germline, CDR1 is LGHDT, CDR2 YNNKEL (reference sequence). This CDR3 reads CASSPTPQLLAGGQYF. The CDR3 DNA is TGTGCCAGCAGCCCCACACCCCAACTTCTAGCGGGCGGGCAGTACTTC.

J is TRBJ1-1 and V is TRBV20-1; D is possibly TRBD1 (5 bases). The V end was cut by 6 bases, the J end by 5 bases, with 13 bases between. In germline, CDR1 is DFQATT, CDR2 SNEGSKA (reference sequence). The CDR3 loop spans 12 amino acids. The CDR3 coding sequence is TGCAGTGCGGTTTCGGGGGGGACTGAAGCTTTCTTT. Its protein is CSAVSGGTEAFF.

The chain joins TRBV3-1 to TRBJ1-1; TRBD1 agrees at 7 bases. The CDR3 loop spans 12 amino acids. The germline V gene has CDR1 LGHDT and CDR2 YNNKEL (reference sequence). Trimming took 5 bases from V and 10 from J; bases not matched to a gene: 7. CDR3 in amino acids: CASSDTGVPAFF. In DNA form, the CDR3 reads TGTGCCAGCAGCGACACAGGGGTCCCAGCTTTCTTT.

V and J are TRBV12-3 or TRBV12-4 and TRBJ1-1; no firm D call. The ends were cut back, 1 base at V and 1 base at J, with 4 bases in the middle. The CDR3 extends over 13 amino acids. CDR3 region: CASSLGPNTEAFF. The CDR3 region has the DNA TGTGCCAGCAGTTTAGGCCCGAACACTGAAGCTTTCTTT.

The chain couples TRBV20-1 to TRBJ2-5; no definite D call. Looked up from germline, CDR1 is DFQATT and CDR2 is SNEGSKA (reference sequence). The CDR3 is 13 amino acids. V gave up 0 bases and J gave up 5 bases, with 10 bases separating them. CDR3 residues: CSARDFSRETQYF. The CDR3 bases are TGCAGTGCTAGAGATTTCAGTCGGGAGACCCAGTACTTC.